This entry lists 27 T cell receptor beta chains sequenced from one sample in a study of T cells in Graves' hyperthyroidism and ophthalmopathy. TCR beta CDR3 regions were amplified from RNA. HTBI primers drove first-round RT-PCR of the TCR CDR3. Via MiXCR, TCRdb re-called the multiplex PCR reads, giving one row per CDR3 protein. The data contain about 350,000 distinct CDR3 sequences, approximately 15% of them seen just once; the ten biggest clones take up about 22%. The sequenced sample was blood. The receptors derive from a woman aged 25 to 45 with Graves' hyperthyroidism.

There are many counts of this clonotype. The chain is built from TRBV7-9 and TRBJ2-3; maybe TRBD1 (6 bases). The CDR3 extends over 16 amino acids. The V end lost 5 bases, the J end lost 2 bases, and 17 bases lay between the germline ends. The germline gives CDR1 SEHNR, CDR2 FQNEAQ (reference sequence). CDR3 nucleotides: TGTGCCAGCAGCATTACGTCACAGGGATACACAGATACGCAGTATTTT. Its protein is CASSITSQGYTDTQYF.

The J gene is TRBJ2-1, the V gene TRBV27, with 8 bases that match TRBD2. The junction had 9 bases not matched to a gene; V was cut back by 8 bases and J by 6 bases. The CDR3 has 14 amino acids. Germline assignment: CDR1 MNHEY and CDR2 SMNVEV (reference sequence). In DNA form, the CDR3 reads TGTGCCAGCCGCCTTGCGGGAGGTACCAATGAGCAGTTCTTC. Translated: CASRLAGGTNEQFF.

This clonotype was seen at least ten times. The chain carries TRBV24-1 and TRBJ2-1, with D uncertain. The CDR3 contains 11 residues. Germline lookup yields CDR1 KGHDR and CDR2 SFDVKD. The V end was cut by 0 bases, the J end by 9 bases, with 2 bases between. This chain's CDR3 is CATSDLSEQFF. In DNA, the CDR3 is TGTGCCACCAGTGATTTGAGTGAGCAGTTCTTC.

This clonotype appeared a few times. J is TRBJ1-1 and V is TRBV4-3; D is uncertain. The V and J ends lost 0 bases and 1 base respectively, with 9 bases between them. Germline CDR1 is LGHNA and CDR2 is YSLEER. The CDR3 consists of 15 residues. CDR3 region: CASSQEITANTEAFF. The CDR3 region has the DNA TGCGCCAGCAGCCAAGAGATAACTGCGAACACTGAAGCTTTCTTT.

The chain combines TRBV7-9 with TRBJ2-1; D is ambiguous. Germline assignment: CDR1 SEHNR and CDR2 FQNEAQ (reference sequence). The germline V and J ends were trimmed by 3 bases and 0 bases, with 9 bases remaining between them. CDR3 size: 15 residues. CDR3 bases: TGTGCCAGCAGCTTTCTAGGTAGCTCCTACAATGAGCAGTTCTTC. As protein: CASSFLGSSYNEQFF.

The chain combines TRBV28 with TRBJ1-2; the match to TRBD1 covers 8 bases. The trim removed 5 bases at V and 8 bases at J, leaving 13 bases unmatched. This CDR3 is built from 15 residues. Per the germline V gene, CDR1 is MDHEN and CDR2 is SYDVKM. This CDR3 reads CASSPTDRAVWGYTF. CDR3 bases: TGTGCCAGCAGTCCAACGGACAGGGCCGTTTGGGGCTACACCTTC.

V usage is TRBV5-1 and J usage is TRBJ2-3, with a possible D match to TRBD2 (5 bases). The germline CDR1 and CDR2 sequences are SGHRS and YFSETQ. V dropped 4 bases and J dropped 2 bases, with 14 bases sitting between them. CDR3 length: 15 amino acids. In DNA form, the CDR3 reads TGCGCCAGCAGCAGACTCCAACGGGACACAGATACGCAGTATTTT. Translating it yields CASSRLQRDTDTQYF.

This clonotype has just a few counts. The chain employs TRBV7-9 and TRBJ1-5; 7 nucleotides match TRBD1. Germline values: CDR1 SEHNR, CDR2 FQNEAQ (reference sequence). The CDR3 has 15 residues. The V segment lost 5 bases and the J segment 6 bases; nucleotides outside the gene matches: 10. The CDR3 is CASSQGGGQGQPQHF. CDR3 sequence (DNA): TGTGCCAGCAGCCAGGGGGGGGGCCAGGGTCAGCCCCAGCATTTT.

This clonotype was observed at least ten times. The junction and the germline gene differ at one end; a read error may be behind it. The chain joins TRBV14 to TRBJ2-2; a weak D match, TRBD2 (6 bases). This CDR3 spans 14 amino acids. Germline V gives CDR1 SGHDN, CDR2 FVKESK. CDR3 coding DNA: TGTGCCAGCAGACAAGGACTATTGGACGGGGAGCTGTTTTTT. This encodes CASRQGLLDGELFF.

Notes on this clonotype: This may come from a read error, since a much larger clone is one base off. In DNA form, the CDR3 reads TGTGCCAGCTCCCCCGACAAGTCAAGCTCCTACGAGCAGTACTTC. Its translation is CASSPDKSSSYEQYF. The rearrangement links TRBV18 to TRBJ2-7; D remains ambiguous. Germline CDR1 reads KGHSH; CDR2 reads LQKENI. The CDR3 is 15 residues long. V was shortened by 6 bases and J by 0 bases, with 15 bases between the two germline ends.

V and J are TRBV11-2 and TRBJ2-7, with D tentatively TRBD1 or TRBD2 (6 bases each). Between the trimmed V and J ends, which lost 1 base and 1 base, there was a span of 11 bases. There are 15 residues in the CDR3. Per germline, CDR1 SGHAT and CDR2 FQNNGV. The CDR3 nucleotides are TGTGCCAGCAGCTTAGGAGGGGGGCTTTCCTACGAGCAGTACTTC. This gives the protein CASSLGGGLSYEQYF.

This clonotype was counted at least ten times. V and J are TRBV29-1 and TRBJ2-1; no clear D gene. The V gene's germline CDR1 is SQVTM and CDR2 ANQGSEA. Trimming took 4 bases from V and 4 from J, leaving 8 bases between them. The CDR3 spans 12 residues. CDR3 protein: CSVASTYNEQFF. The CDR3 DNA is TGCAGCGTTGCAAGTACTTACAATGAGCAGTTCTTC.

Points on this clonotype: A much more abundant neighbour one base away suggests this may be a read error. This chain uses TRBV12-3 or TRBV12-4 with TRBJ2-7; D is ambiguous. The CDR3 runs 13 residues. Trimming stripped 2 bases from V and 7 bases from J, with 12 bases between. The chain's CDR3 is CASSLSFLMEQYF. For the CDR3, the DNA is TGTGCCAGCAGTTTATCGTTCCTTATGGAGCAGTACTTC.

The rearrangement links TRBV19 to TRBJ1-1; 10 bases map to TRBD1. CDR1 is LNHDA and CDR2 is SQIVND in the germline V gene (reference sequence). The CDR3 totals 14 residues. V dropped 9 bases and J dropped 5; count of bases not matched to a gene: 9. This chain's CDR3 is CASRPGTGATEAFF. The CDR3 DNA reads as TGTGCCAGCCGCCCCGGGACAGGGGCTACTGAAGCTTTCTTT.

The CDR3 region is CASQDYSYNEQFF. CDR3 in DNA: TGTGCCAGCCAAGATTACTCCTACAATGAGCAGTTCTTC. The chain is built from TRBV7-2 and TRBJ2-1, with no clear D. The CDR3 length is 13 residues. Trimming pared 8 bases from V and 0 bases from J, leaving 8 bases between. Germline V gene lookup returns CDR1 SGHTA and CDR2 FQGNSA.

The chain has TRBV5-6 and TRBJ1-2; 8 positions match TRBD1. Germline lookup yields CDR1 SGHDT and CDR2 YYEEEE. The CDR3 runs 13 residues. The J segment lost 6 bases and the V segment lost 4 bases, leaving 5 bases of the junction unmatched. In nucleotides, the CDR3 is TGTGCCAGCAGCGGGACAGGATCTAATGGCTACACCTTC. This encodes CASSGTGSNGYTF. Using reference TRBV5-6 and TRBJ1-2 for the parts outside the CDR3, the full variable domain is DAGVTQSPTHLIKTRGQQVTLRCSPKSGHDTVSWYQQALGQGPQFIFQYYEEEERQRGNFPDRFSGHQFPNYSSELNVNALLLGDSALYLCASSGTGSNGYTFGSGTRLTVV.

This clonotype turned up a few times. This chain connects TRBV12-3 or TRBV12-4 to TRBJ2-1; D call uncertain. V was trimmed by 3 bases and J by 0 bases, leaving 9 bases between them. The CDR3 is 15 amino acids. CDR3 sequence (DNA): TGTGCCAGCAGTTTTCTGTTGAGCTCCTACAATGAGCAGTTCTTC. Translation: CASSFLLSSYNEQFF.

The chain couples TRBV5-5 to TRBJ2-7; D is ambiguous. The CDR3 loop spans 14 amino acids. The germline V and J ends were trimmed by 2 bases and 3 bases, with 12 bases remaining between them. CDR1 is SGHKS, CDR2 YYEKEE, per germline (reference sequence). CDR3 sequence reads: CASSFGQILYEQYF. The CDR3 coding sequence is TGTGCCAGCAGCTTTGGGCAGATACTCTACGAGCAGTACTTC.

The table lists this clonotype with many counts. The chain combines TRBV6-1 with TRBJ1-5, with 8 bases aligning to TRBD1. Germline values: CDR1 MNHNS, CDR2 SASEGT. The length of the CDR3 is 16 residues. J lost 1 base, V lost 4 bases, and 6 bases had no gene match. CDR3 region: CASSGRQGISNQPQHF. The CDR3 DNA is TGTGCCAGCAGTGGACGACAGGGGATAAGCAATCAGCCCCAGCATTTT.

The chain links TRBV19 to TRBJ2-4; 11 nucleotides match TRBD2. V lost 10 bases to trimming and J lost 5 bases; unmatched junction nucleotides: 7. Germline CDR1 reads LNHDA; CDR2 reads SQIVND (reference sequence). The CDR3 is 14 residues long. The CDR3 is CATATSGKQNIQYF. The DNA for the CDR3 is TGTGCCACGGCGACTAGCGGGAAGCAAAACATTCAGTACTTC.

This clonotype has a single count. The CDR3 is CSAPTSGRYNEQFF. The CDR3 DNA reads as TGCAGTGCGCCGACTAGCGGGAGGTACAATGAGCAGTTCTTC. The rearrangement uses TRBV20-1 and TRBJ2-1; TRBD2 aligns across 13 bases. This CDR3 spans 14 amino acids. The germline V gene has CDR1 DFQATT and CDR2 SNEGSKA (reference sequence). V gave up 6 bases and J gave up 4 bases; unmatched junction bases: 3.

This clonotype has a count of ten or more. The chain carries TRBV27 and TRBJ2-1; D gene uncertain. The V gene lost 1 base and the J gene lost 6 bases, with 10 bases spanning the gap. This CDR3 is built from 14 residues. Germline V lookup: CDR1 MNHEY, CDR2 SMNVEV (reference sequence). The CDR3 spells CASSLFWQLNEQFF. CDR3 bases: TGTGCCAGCAGTTTATTCTGGCAGCTCAATGAGCAGTTCTTC.

This clonotype was counted only a few times. The rearrangement links TRBV7-9 to TRBJ1-2; D is unclear. Germline V gives CDR1 SEHNR, CDR2 FQNEAQ (reference sequence). The CDR3 loop spans 12 amino acids. The ends were cut back, 1 base at V and 6 bases at J, with 6 bases in the middle. The DNA for the CDR3 is TGTGCCAGCAGCTTAGGCGCTGATGGCTACACCTTC. Translated: CASSLGADGYTF. Full variable domain (remainder filled in from reference TRBV7-9 and TRBJ1-2): DTGVSQNPRHKITKRGQNVTFRCDPISEHNRLYWYRQTLGQGPEFLTYFQNEAQLEKSRLLSDRFSAERPKGSFSTLEIQRTEQGDSAMYLCASSLGADGYTFGSGTRLTVV.

The rearrangement joins TRBV28 to TRBJ2-5; 7 nucleotides align to TRBD2. Germline CDR1 is MDHEN and CDR2 is SYDVKM. This CDR3 spans 14 amino acids. J lost 7 bases, V lost 4 bases, and 9 bases had no gene match. DNA of the CDR3: TGTGCCAGCAGTTCCATGGGGTCTAGCGGGACCCAGTACTTC. Amino acid sequence: CASSSMGSSGTQYF.

This clonotype appeared many times. The chain has TRBV12-3 or TRBV12-4 and TRBJ1-6; 9 bases fit TRBD1. Trimming cost V 10 bases and J 9 bases; bases outside gene matches: 10. This CDR3 spans 14 amino acids. The CDR3 here is CATASTGQGSPLHF. CDR3 bases: TGTGCCACCGCCTCGACGGGACAGGGTTCACCCCTCCACTTT.

This chain links TRBV20-1 with TRBJ1-5; 8 nucleotides agree with TRBD1. The V gene end was trimmed by 7 bases and the J gene end by 0 bases; junction bases not matched to a gene: 8. Germline V lookup: CDR1 DFQATT, CDR2 SNEGSKA (reference sequence). The CDR3 has 15 residues. This chain's CDR3 is CSVTQGENSNQPQHF. The CDR3 DNA reads TGCAGTGTAACACAGGGGGAGAATAGCAATCAGCCCCAGCATTTT.

This clonotype came up many times. In DNA, the CDR3 is TGTGCCAGCAGCGGGACAGGGGGCGTATCGAACACCGGGGAGCTGTTTTTT. Amino acid sequence: CASSGTGGVSNTGELFF. This chain connects TRBV2 to TRBJ2-2; 12 bases map to TRBD1. Losses at the gene ends were 6 bases for V and 0 bases for J; bases not matched to a gene: 5. CDR3 length equals 17 residues. Germline values: CDR1 SNHLY, CDR2 FYNNEI.